Following are 12 T cell receptor beta chains from one sample sequenced in a study of T-cell memory formation after mild COVID-19. In TCRdb, the 5' RACE reads were re-called with MiXCR into one record per CDR3 protein. The sample records around 200,000 distinct CDR3 sequences, around 26% being singletons. The sequencing sample was made of PBMCs or a T cell subset sorted from them (not recorded which). Receptors originate from an adult woman who had mild COVID-19 (a few samples of this study predate the infection). Cell type and time point are not known.

This sequence joins TRBV2 and TRBJ2-1; 10 bases fit TRBD1. V was pared by 6 bases and J by 7 bases, with 6 bases of the junction left unmatched. CDR3 length: 14 amino acids. Germline assignment: CDR1 SNHLY and CDR2 FYNNEI. CDR3 loop: CASRLGQGKNEQFF. The CDR3 region has the DNA TGTGCCAGCAGGTTGGGACAGGGGAAAAATGAGCAGTTCTTC.

This clonotype was picked up a small number of times. V gene TRBV7-9 combines with J gene TRBJ1-2; D gene ambiguous. Germline values: CDR1 SEHNR, CDR2 FQNEAQ (reference sequence). Trimming left V 6 bases short and J 4 bases short, with 18 bases between. The CDR3 is made up of 15 amino acids. The CDR3 loop reads CASRETARVPYGYTF. CDR3 coding DNA: TGTGCCAGCAGGGAAACAGCGAGGGTTCCCTATGGCTACACCTTC.

The J gene is TRBJ1-2, the V gene TRBV20-1; tentatively, D is TRBD1 (5 bases). The V end was cut by 1 base, the J end by 8 bases, with 17 bases between. Germline V gene sequence: CDR1 DFQATT, CDR2 SNEGSKA (reference sequence). The length of the CDR3 is 14 residues. CDR3 residues: CSARVEEAGRGYTF. The CDR3 DNA is TGCAGTGCTAGAGTGGAGGAGGCAGGGAGAGGCTACACCTTC.

The chain couples TRBV29-1 to TRBJ2-3; D may be TRBD1 or TRBD2 (5 bases each). CDR1 is SQVTM, CDR2 ANQGSEA, per germline. Trimming pared 4 bases from V and 2 bases from J, leaving 7 bases between. This CDR3 is built from 12 residues. The CDR3 protein is CSVGGITDTQYF. DNA for the CDR3: TGCAGCGTTGGGGGGATCACAGATACGCAGTATTTT.

This chain connects TRBV7-2 to TRBJ1-3; D remains unclear. Germline V gene data show CDR1 as SGHTA and CDR2 as FQGNSA. CDR3 length: 14 amino acids. V was cut by 1 base and J by 3 bases, with 7 bases left in between. This CDR3 reads CASSLEHLGNTIYF. DNA of the CDR3: TGTGCCAGCAGCTTAGAGCATCTTGGAAACACCATATATTTT.

The genes are TRBV20-1 and TRBJ1-5; 8 nucleotides line up with TRBD1. The V and J ends lost 6 bases and 6 bases, in that order; junction bases with no gene match: 4. The CDR3 is 12 residues long. The germline gives CDR1 DFQATT, CDR2 SNEGSKA (reference sequence). CDR3 nucleotides: TGCAGTGCCCAGGGGGCGGGTCAGCCCCAGCATTTT. Translation gives CSAQGAGQPQHF.

The chain employs TRBV12-3 or TRBV12-4 and TRBJ2-3, with 10 bases fitting TRBD1. Trimming cost V 6 bases and J 8 bases; bases outside gene matches: 8. This CDR3 spans 14 amino acids. The CDR3 DNA reads TGTGCCAGCAGCTGGACAGGGGGTTGGGCTACGCAGTATTTT. Translating gives CASSWTGGWATQYF.

The chain has TRBV12-3 or TRBV12-4 and TRBJ1-1; D remains ambiguous. Trimming pared 3 bases from V and 3 bases from J, leaving 14 bases between. The CDR3 has 15 amino acids. CDR3 coding DNA: TGTGCCAGCAGTTTTACAGCCATGAGTGACACTGAAGCTTTCTTT. Translating it yields CASSFTAMSDTEAFF.

The rearrangement links TRBV6-5 to TRBJ2-7; D perhaps matches TRBD1 (6 bases). V lost 2 bases to trimming and J lost 5 bases, with 13 bases between them. Germline V gene sequence: CDR1 MNHEY, CDR2 SVGAGI. There are 14 residues in the CDR3. The DNA for the CDR3 is TGTGCCAGCAGTTACGGCGCCGGGACAAACGAGCAGTACTTC. This translates into CASSYGAGTNEQYF.

The chain couples TRBV5-6 to TRBJ2-2; possibly TRBD2 for D (6 bases). Germline loops: CDR1 SGHDT, CDR2 YYEEEE. The CDR3 totals 15 residues. V dropped 4 bases and J dropped 4 bases, with 14 bases sitting between them. The CDR3: CASSLVQGLTGELFF. The DNA of the CDR3 is TGTGCCAGCAGCCTTGTGCAGGGACTCACCGGGGAGCTGTTTTTT.

This clonotype came up a few times. The chain recombines TRBV6-2 or TRBV6-3 with TRBJ2-7; a possible D gene is TRBD2 (5 bases). The V end was cut by 2 bases, the J end by 0 bases, with 17 bases between. The CDR3 is 17 amino acids. Germline CDR1 is MNHEY and CDR2 is SVGEGT. The DNA of the CDR3 is TGTGCCAGCAGTTACCCGACGGAAGCGGTAAGCTCCTACGAGCAGTACTTC. As protein: CASSYPTEAVSSYEQYF.

CDR3 residues: CASTDSWEQYF. The CDR3 nucleotides read TGTGCCAGCACCGATAGCTGGGAGCAGTACTTC. This rearrangement joins TRBV7-8 to TRBJ2-7, with D uncertain. V shed 7 bases and J shed 7 bases, with 11 bases lying between them. The CDR3 has 11 amino acids. Germline CDR1 SGHVS, CDR2 FQNEAQ.